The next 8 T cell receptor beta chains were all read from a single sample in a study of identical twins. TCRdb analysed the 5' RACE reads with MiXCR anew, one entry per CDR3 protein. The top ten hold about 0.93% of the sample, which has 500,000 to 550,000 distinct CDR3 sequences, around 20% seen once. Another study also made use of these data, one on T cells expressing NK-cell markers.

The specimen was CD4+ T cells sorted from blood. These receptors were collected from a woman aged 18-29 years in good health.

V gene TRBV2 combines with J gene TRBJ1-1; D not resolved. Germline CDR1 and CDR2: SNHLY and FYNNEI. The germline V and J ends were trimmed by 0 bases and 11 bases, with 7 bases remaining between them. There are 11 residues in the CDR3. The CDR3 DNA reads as TGTGCCAGCAGTGAAGCCACAGCTGCTTTCTTT. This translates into CASSEATAAFF.

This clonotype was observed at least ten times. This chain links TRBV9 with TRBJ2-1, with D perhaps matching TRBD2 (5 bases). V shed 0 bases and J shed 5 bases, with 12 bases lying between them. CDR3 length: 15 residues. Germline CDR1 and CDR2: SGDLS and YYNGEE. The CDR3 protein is CASSVDGEQNNEQFF. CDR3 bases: TGTGCCAGCAGCGTAGACGGGGAACAAAACAATGAGCAGTTCTTC. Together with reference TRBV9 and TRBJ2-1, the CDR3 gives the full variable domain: DSGVTQTPKHLITATGQRVTLRCSPRSGDLSVYWYQQSLDQGLQFLIQYYNGEERAKGNILERFSAQQFPDLHSELNLSSLELGDSALYFCASSVDGEQNNEQFFGPGTRLTVL.

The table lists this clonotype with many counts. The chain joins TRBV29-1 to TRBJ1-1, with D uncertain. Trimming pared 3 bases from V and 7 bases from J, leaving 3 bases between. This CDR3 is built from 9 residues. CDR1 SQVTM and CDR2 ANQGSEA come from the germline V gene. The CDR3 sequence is CSVDSEAFF. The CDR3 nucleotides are TGCAGCGTTGACAGTGAAGCTTTCTTT. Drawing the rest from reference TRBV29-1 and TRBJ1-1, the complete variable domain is SAVISQKPSRDICQRGTSLTIQCQVDSQVTMMFWYRQQPGQSLTLIATANQGSEATYESGFVIDKFPISRPNLTFSTLTVSNMSPEDSSIYLCSVDSEAFFGQGTRLTVV.

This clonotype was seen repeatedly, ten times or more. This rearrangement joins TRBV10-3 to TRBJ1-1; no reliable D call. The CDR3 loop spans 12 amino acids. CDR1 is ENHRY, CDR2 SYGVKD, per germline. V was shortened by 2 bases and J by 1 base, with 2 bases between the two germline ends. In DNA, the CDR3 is TGTGCCATCAGTGAGCGGAACACTGAAGCTTTCTTT. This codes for CAISERNTEAFF.

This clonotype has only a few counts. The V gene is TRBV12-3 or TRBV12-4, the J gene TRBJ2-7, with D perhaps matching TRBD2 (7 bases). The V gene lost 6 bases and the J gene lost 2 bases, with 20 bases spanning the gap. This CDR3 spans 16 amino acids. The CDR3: CASSPIPRGRTYEQYF. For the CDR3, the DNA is TGTGCCAGCAGCCCCATTCCGCGGGGGCGAACCTACGAGCAGTACTTC.

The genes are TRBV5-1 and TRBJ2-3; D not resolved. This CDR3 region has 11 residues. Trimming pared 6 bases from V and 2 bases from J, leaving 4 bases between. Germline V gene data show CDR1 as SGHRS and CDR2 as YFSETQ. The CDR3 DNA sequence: TGCGCCAGCAAGACCACAGATACGCAGTATTTT. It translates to CASKTTDTQYF.

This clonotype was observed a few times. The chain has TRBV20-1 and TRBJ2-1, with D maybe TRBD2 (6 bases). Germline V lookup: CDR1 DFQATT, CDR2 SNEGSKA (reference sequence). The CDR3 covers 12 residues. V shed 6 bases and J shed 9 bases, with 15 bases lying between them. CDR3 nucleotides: TGCAGTGCCCGGGACTGGGAAGCTGAGCAGTTCTTC. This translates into CSARDWEAEQFF.

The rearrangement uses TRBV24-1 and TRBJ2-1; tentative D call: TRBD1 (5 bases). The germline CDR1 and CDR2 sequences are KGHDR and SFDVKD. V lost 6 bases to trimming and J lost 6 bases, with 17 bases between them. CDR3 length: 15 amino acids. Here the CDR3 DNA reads TGTGCCACCAGTCGCGGAACAGGTAGGGGCAATGAGCAGTTCTTC. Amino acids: CATSRGTGRGNEQFF.